The T cell receptor (beta chain) under discussion was sequenced for a study of PD-1 blockade in classical Hodgkin lymphoma. Overall study findings and caveats: Prior to therapy, complete responders displayed diversity much like that of newly diagnosed patients.

Trimming cost V 3 bases and J 4 bases; bases outside gene matches: 2. The CDR3 is 14 amino acids. The V gene's germline CDR1 is SNHLY and CDR2 FYNNEI. The table lists this clone with a few counts. Its antigen is unknown. The assay was immunoSEQ multiplex PCR, and TCRdb's table has in-frame clones only and misses some. The sample lists 25,000 to 35,000 clones, 70% to 80% seen once, with approximately 0.62% in the top ten. As for time point: cycle 4 day 1 (C4D1), after 6 weeks of nivolumab. Relapse after autologous stem cell transplantation occurred in every patient, and brentuximab vedotin exposure varied. Thawed PBMCs yielded CD4+ T cells through magnetic negative selection.

V and J are TRBV2 and TRBJ1-2, with 10 bases lining up with TRBD1. The origin of this receptor is a human donor with classical Hodgkin lymphoma. This material consisted of CD4+ T cells from blood, taken before the fourth cycle of nivolumab. CDR3 loop: CASSDGQGVYGYTF. As DNA, the CDR3 is TGTGCCAGCAGTGATGGACAGGGGGTCTATGGCTACACCTTC.